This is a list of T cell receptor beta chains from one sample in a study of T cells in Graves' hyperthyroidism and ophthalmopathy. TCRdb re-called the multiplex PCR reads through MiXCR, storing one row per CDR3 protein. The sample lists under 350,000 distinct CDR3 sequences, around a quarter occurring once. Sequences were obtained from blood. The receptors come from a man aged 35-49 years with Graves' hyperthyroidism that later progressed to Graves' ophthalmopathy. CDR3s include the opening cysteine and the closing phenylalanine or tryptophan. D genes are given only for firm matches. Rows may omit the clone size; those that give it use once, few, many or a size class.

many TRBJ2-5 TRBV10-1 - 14 CASSGGGTEKTQYF TGCGCCAGCAGTGGTGGCGGGACAGAAAAGACCCAGTACTTC
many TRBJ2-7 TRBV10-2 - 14 CASRPAGGLGEQYF TGCGCCAGCAGGCCCGCAGGTGGTTTGGGGGAGCAGTACTTC
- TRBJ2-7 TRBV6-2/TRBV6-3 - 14 CASSYLGDSYEQYF TGTGCCAGCAGTTACCTTGGAGATTCCTACGAGCAGTACTTC
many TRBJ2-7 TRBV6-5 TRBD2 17 CASSYTRGAGGPHEQYF TGTGCCAGCAGTTACACCCGCGGAGCGGGAGGGCCCCACGAGCAGTACTTC
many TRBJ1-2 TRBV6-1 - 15 CASSPRDIQNYGYTF TGTGCCAGCAGCCCTAGGGACATCCAGAACTATGGCTACACCTTC
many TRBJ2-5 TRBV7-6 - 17 CASSLATGVPREETQYF TGTGCCAGCAGCTTAGCGACCGGCGTCCCGAGGGAGGAGACCCAGTACTTC
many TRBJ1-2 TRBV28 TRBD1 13 CASSPGQFYGYTF TGTGCCAGCAGTCCGGGACAGTTCTATGGCTACACCTTC
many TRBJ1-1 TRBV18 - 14 CASSHDSLNTEAFF TGTGCCAGCTCTCACGACAGTTTGAACACTGAAGCTTTCTTT
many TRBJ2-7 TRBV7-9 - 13 CASSLDTTYEQYF TGTGCCAGCAGCTTAGATACCACCTACGAGCAGTACTTC
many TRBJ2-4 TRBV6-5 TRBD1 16 CASSSGQGKGKNIQYF TGTGCCAGCAGTTCCGGACAGGGGAAGGGGAAAAACATTCAGTACTTC
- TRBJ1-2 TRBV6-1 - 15 CASSLDWTQSGGYTF TGTGCCAGCAGCCTAGATTGGACCCAGTCTGGGGGCTACACCTTC
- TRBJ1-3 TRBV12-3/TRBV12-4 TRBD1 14 CASKETGGGNTIYF TGTGCCAGCAAGGAGACAGGGGGCGGAAACACCATATATTTT
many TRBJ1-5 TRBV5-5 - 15 CASSLAPGYRQPQHF TGTGCCAGCAGCTTGGCCCCAGGGTACCGGCAGCCCCAGCATTTT
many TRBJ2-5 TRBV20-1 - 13 CSARKVPEETQYF TGCAGTGCTAGAAAGGTACCTGAAGAGACCCAGTACTTC
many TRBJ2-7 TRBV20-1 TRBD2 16 CSATPVSGINSYEQYF TGCAGTGCTACACCCGTTAGCGGGATTAACTCCTACGAGCAGTACTTC
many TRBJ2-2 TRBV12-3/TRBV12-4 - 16 CASKAGTALNAGELFF TGTGCCAGCAAGGCGGGGACAGCTTTGAACGCCGGGGAGCTGTTTTTT
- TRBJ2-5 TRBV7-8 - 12 CASSFAEETQYF TGTGCCAGCAGCTTTGCCGAAGAGACCCAGTACTTC
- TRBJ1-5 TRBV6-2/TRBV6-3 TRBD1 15 CASRETGISNQPQHF TGTGCCAGCAGGGAGACAGGGATAAGCAATCAGCCCCAGCATTTT
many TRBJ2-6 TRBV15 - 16 CATSREGGSGANVLTF TGTGCCACCAGCAGAGAAGGCGGCTCTGGGGCCAACGTCCTGACTTTC
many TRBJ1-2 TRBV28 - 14 CASSFGRGPYGYTF TGTGCCAGCAGTTTCGGCAGGGGTCCGTATGGCTACACCTTC
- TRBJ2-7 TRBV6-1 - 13 CASRTSRTYEQYF TGTGCCAGCCGCACTAGCCGCACCTACGAGCAGTACTTC
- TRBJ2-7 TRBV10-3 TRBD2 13 CAISDGRPYEQYF TGTGCCATCAGTGACGGGAGGCCCTACGAGCAGTACTTC
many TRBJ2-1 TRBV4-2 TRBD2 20 CASTPRGLAGLSTAYNEQFF TGTGCCAGCACCCCCCGAGGACTAGCGGGACTCTCGACGGCCTACAATGAGCAGTTCTTC
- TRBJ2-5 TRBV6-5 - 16 CASSYPITSPLETQYF TGTGCCAGCAGTTACCCAATAACTAGCCCGCTGGAGACCCAGTACTTC
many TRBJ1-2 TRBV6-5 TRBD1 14 CASSWDREVYGYTF TGTGCCAGTTCATGGGACAGGGAGGTCTATGGCTACACCTTC
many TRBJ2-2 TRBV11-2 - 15 CASSLVARGAGELFF TGTGCCAGCAGCTTAGTAGCAAGGGGGGCCGGGGAGCTGTTTTTT
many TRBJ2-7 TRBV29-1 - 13 CSVEDGQTYEQYF TGCAGCGTTGAAGATGGGCAGACCTACGAGCAGTACTTC
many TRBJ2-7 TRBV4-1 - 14 CASSPGHLGSEQYF TGCGCCAGCAGCCCAGGACACTTGGGCTCCGAGCAGTACTTC
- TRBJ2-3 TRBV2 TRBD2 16 CASSPGTSGLTDTQYF TGTGCCAGCAGTCCCGGGACTAGCGGACTCACAGATACGCAGTATTTT
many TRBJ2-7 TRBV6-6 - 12 CASRTSSYEQYF TGTGCCAGCAGGACGTCTTCCTACGAGCAGTACTTC
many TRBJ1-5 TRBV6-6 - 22 CASSYSLTGPRSWSYSNQPQHF TGTGCCAGCAGTTACAGCCTTACAGGGCCTCGGTCTTGGTCCTATAGCAATCAGCCCCAGCATTTT
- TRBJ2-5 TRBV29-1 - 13 CSVASRWQETQYF TGCAGCGTCGCTTCTAGGTGGCAAGAGACCCAGTACTTC
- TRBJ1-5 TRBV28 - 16 CASSGTQGVRNQPQHF TGTGCCAGCAGCGGAACTCAGGGAGTACGCAATCAGCCCCAGCATTTT
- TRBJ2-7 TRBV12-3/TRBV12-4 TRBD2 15 CASRKGLAGVHEQYF TGTGCCAGCAGAAAAGGACTAGCGGGAGTTCACGAGCAGTACTTC
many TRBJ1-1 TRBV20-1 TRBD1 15 CSAVDRGRFNTEAFF TGCAGTGCTGTCGACAGGGGCAGGTTTAACACTGAAGCTTTCTTT
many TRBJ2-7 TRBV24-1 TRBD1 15 CATSDSQGTLYEQYF TGTGCCACCAGTGATTCACAGGGGACCCTATACGAGCAGTACTTC
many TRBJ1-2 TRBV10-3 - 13 CASRVDLSNGYTF TGTGCCTCGAGGGTTGATCTCTCGAATGGCTACACCTTC
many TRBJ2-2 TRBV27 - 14 CASSFRDLTGELFF TGTGCCAGCAGTTTTAGGGACCTCACCGGGGAGCTGTTTTTT
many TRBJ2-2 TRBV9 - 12 CATSRDTGELFF TGTGCCACTTCCAGGGATACCGGGGAGCTGTTTTTT
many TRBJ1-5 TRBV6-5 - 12 CASTSSNQPQHF TGTGCCAGCACTTCCAGTAATCAGCCCCAGCATTTT
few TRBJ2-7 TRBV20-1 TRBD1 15 CSASTGTGRIYEQYF TGCAGTGCTTCCACCGGGACAGGGAGAATCTACGAGCAGTACTTC
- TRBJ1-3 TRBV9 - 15 CASSVATGSGNTIYF TGTGCCAGCAGCGTAGCGACAGGCTCTGGAAACACCATATATTTT
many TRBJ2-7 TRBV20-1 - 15 CSARDLLGDSYEQYF TGCAGTGCTAGAGATCTTCTCGGAGACTCCTACGAGCAGTACTTC
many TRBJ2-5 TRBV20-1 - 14 CSASPLAGQETQYF TGCAGTGCTAGCCCCCTCGCGGGCCAAGAGACCCAGTACTTC
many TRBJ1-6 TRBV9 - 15 CASSVGGSYNSPLHF TGTGCCAGCAGCGTGGGGGGCTCCTATAATTCACCCCTCCACTTT